This TCR beta chain is drawn from a study of blood T cell repertoires in COVID-19. Study-wide background: Sources were T cells, B-cell-depleted T cells, or PBMCs; the material itself was cDNA or gDNA.

The data were produced by immunoSEQ multiplex PCR, yet TCRdb's version contains in-frame clones alone and is incomplete. The sample has about 250,000 clones; less than 85% are singletons. The CDR3 totals 15 residues. Per germline, CDR1 GTSNPN and CDR2 SVGIG (reference sequence). The V end lost 4 bases, the J end lost 8 bases, and 18 bases lay between the germline ends. This sequence joins TRBV30 and TRBJ1-6; D call uncertain. Sequenced material: peripheral blood. The clonotype originates from an elderly woman with active or convalescent COVID-19. CDR3: CAWNRGRIRDSPLHF. CDR3 in DNA: TGTGCCTGGAATAGAGGTCGTATCCGGGATTCACCCCTCCACTTT.